The 26 T cell receptor beta chains below were found in one sample sequenced in a study of synovial regulatory T cells in juvenile arthritis. Matched peripheral blood accompanied the synovial fluid taken from each patient with active arthritis. The repertoire was sequenced with immunoSEQ multiplex PCR; TCRdb's copy has only in-frame clones and lacks some. The sample has about 2,500 clones. The source material was Treg cells from the synovium. Receptors originate from a donor between 2 and 35 years old with juvenile idiopathic arthritis.

This clone shows up as medium-sized by frequency. The rearrangement joins TRBV5-6 to TRBJ2-7; there is no DNA to check the TCRdb D call of TRBD1. The CDR3 is 15 residues long. Only the protein is available. Germline CDR1 reads SGHDT; CDR2 reads YYEEEE. The CDR3: CASSLRTGRDYEQYF.

Considering frequency, this clone is medium-sized. The V and J genes are TRBV20-1 and TRBJ1-2. The CDR3 loop spans 11 amino acids. The record lacks a DNA sequence. From germline, CDR1 is DFQATT and CDR2 SNEGSKA (reference sequence). Here the CDR3 reads CSARVIYGYTF.

This clone is identified as medium-sized from frequency. V usage is TRBV10-3 and J usage is TRBJ1-2. The CDR3 spans 14 residues. The DNA is not on file. Looked up from germline, CDR1 is ENHRY and CDR2 is SYGVKD. The CDR3 loop is CAISESTVNYGYTF.

This clone is identified as medium-sized from frequency. The chain has TRBV11-2 and TRBJ1-1; checking the TCRdb D call of TRBD1 is not possible without DNA. This CDR3 has 13 residues. No DNA appears here. CDR1 is SGHAT and CDR2 is FQNNGV in the germline V gene. Here the CDR3 reads CASSLGQGAAAFF.

This clone counts as medium-sized by frequency. V and J are TRBV7-8 and TRBJ1-2. The germline gives CDR1 SGHVS, CDR2 FQNEAQ. This CDR3 contains 14 residues. No DNA has been recorded. The CDR3 region is CASSSGARSYGYTF.

Measured by frequency, this clone is medium-sized (0.01 to 0.1%). The V and J genes are TRBV5-6 and TRBJ2-5; as DNA is missing, the TRBD2 call by TCRdb cannot be tested. Germline loops: CDR1 SGHDT, CDR2 YYEEEE. This CDR3 contains 16 residues. The DNA sequence is not available. CDR3: CASSSGTSGTPETQYF.

This clone shows up as medium-sized by frequency. The V and J genes are TRBV4-1 and TRBJ2-7; there is no DNA to check the TCRdb D call of TRBD2. The germline V gene has CDR1 MGHRA and CDR2 YSYEKL. The CDR3 sequence is 18 residues long. No coding sequence is recorded. CDR3 residues: CASSQLQRGLTHTYEQYF.

According to its frequency, this clone is medium-sized. The chain recombines TRBV7-2 with TRBJ2-7. This CDR3 has 12 amino acids. DNA is not recorded here. In germline, CDR1 is SGHTA, CDR2 FQGNSA. Here the CDR3 reads CASSLKGGLPGF.

By frequency, this clone is medium-sized. The chain links TRBV7-9 to TRBJ2-3; absent DNA, TCRdb's TRBD2 call cannot be checked. The CDR3 is 17 amino acids. The record lacks a DNA sequence. In germline, CDR1 is SEHNR, CDR2 FQNEAQ (reference sequence). CDR3 sequence reads: CASRTLRLSGSTDTQYF.

This clone is labeled medium-sized based on frequency. The chain joins TRBV18 to TRBJ2-3; TCRdb proposes TRBD2, but this gene call is untestable without DNA. The CDR3 loop spans 15 amino acids. DNA for this receptor is not on file. In germline, CDR1 is KGHSH, CDR2 LQKENI. The CDR3 sequence: CASSHDWGAGDTQYF.

By frequency, this clone registers medium-sized (0.01 to 0.1%). This sequence joins TRBV30 and TRBJ2-7; TCRdb's D gene call, TRBD1, goes unchecked for lack of DNA. This CDR3 contains 15 residues. No DNA accompanies this entry. Germline V gene sequence: CDR1 GTSNPN, CDR2 SVGIG (reference sequence). CDR3 region: CAWSVMPGKNYEQYF.

This clone registers medium-sized (0.01 to 0.1%) by frequency. This chain joins TRBV5-1 and TRBJ1-1; lacking DNA, the TRBD1 call made by TCRdb goes unchecked. Germline loops: CDR1 SGHRS, CDR2 YFSETQ. The CDR3 is made up of 16 amino acids. The coding DNA is unavailable. The CDR3 region is CASTNIGQGRRTEAFF. The whole variable domain, filled in from reference TRBV5-1 and TRBJ1-1, reads KAGVTQTPRYLIKTRGQQVTLSCSPISGHRSVSWYQQTPGQGLQFLFEYFSETQRNKGNFPGRFSGRQFSNSRSEMNVSTLELGDSALYLCASTNIGQGRRTEAFFGQGTRLTVV.

This clone is medium-sized by frequency. This sequence joins TRBV30 and TRBJ2-7; TCRdb picks TRBD1, but there is no DNA to check that call. The CDR3 loop spans 12 amino acids. There is no recorded DNA. Germline V gene sequence: CDR1 GTSNPN, CDR2 SVGIG (reference sequence). The CDR3 protein is CAWREQGYEQYF.

Judged by frequency, this clone is medium-sized. V gene TRBV27 combines with J gene TRBJ1-5; TCRdb's D gene call, TRBD1, goes unchecked for lack of DNA. CDR1 is MNHEY and CDR2 is SMNVEV in the germline V gene (reference sequence). This CDR3 spans 14 amino acids. No DNA accompanies this entry. CDR3 in amino acids: CASSFQGSNQPQHF.

Its frequency marks this clone as medium-sized. The rearrangement uses TRBV5-1 and TRBJ2-7; no DNA is available, so the TRBD2 call from TCRdb remains unchecked. Germline lookup yields CDR1 SGHRS and CDR2 YFSETQ. The CDR3 covers 14 residues. The DNA is not on file. CDR3 sequence reads: CASSFSGLTYEQYF.

This clone ranks as medium-sized in terms of frequency. V usage is TRBV28 and J usage is TRBJ1-2; the TRBD1 assignment by TCRdb is unverifiable without DNA. Looked up from germline, CDR1 is MDHEN and CDR2 is SYDVKM. This CDR3 comprises 15 residues. A DNA sequence was not provided. CDR3 amino acids: CASSGTGGRGYGYTF.

This clone is called medium-sized (0.01 to 0.1%) based on its frequency. The rearrangement uses TRBV5-1 and TRBJ1-3; TCRdb's assignment of TRBD1 cannot be checked, as there is no DNA. The length of the CDR3 is 16 residues. The entry carries no DNA sequence. Germline CDR1 SGHRS, CDR2 YFSETQ. The CDR3 loop is CASSLEGVSSGNTIYF.

Measured by frequency, this clone is medium-sized. This chain uses TRBV18 with TRBJ2-1; TCRdb lists TRBD2, though no DNA is available to test this call. Germline values: CDR1 KGHSH, CDR2 LQKENI. The CDR3 is 16 residues long. There is no recorded DNA. CDR3 loop: CASSPGTSGRRDEQFF.

Frequency places this clone as medium-sized. V is TRBV18 and J is TRBJ2-1; TCRdb picks TRBD1, but there is no DNA to check that call. This CDR3 comprises 15 residues. No coding sequence is recorded. Germline V gene data show CDR1 as KGHSH and CDR2 as LQKENI. CDR3 residues: CASSPPGQGYNEQFF.

This clone is deemed medium-sized by its frequency. This chain connects TRBV29-1 to TRBJ2-1; with no DNA, the TCRdb D assignment of TRBD1 cannot be verified. Germline V CDR1 and CDR2: SQVTM, ANQGSEA. This CDR3 contains 14 residues. Only the protein is on record. The chain's CDR3 is CSATGTGGWDEQFF.

This clone counts as medium-sized by frequency. The J gene is TRBJ2-5, the V gene TRBV5-1; the TCRdb call, TRBD2, lacks DNA for checking. The CDR3 consists of 15 residues. No DNA has been recorded. Per the germline V gene, CDR1 is SGHRS and CDR2 is YFSETQ. The CDR3 spells CASSWQGLAEETQYF.

This clone is classed as medium-sized by frequency. This chain uses TRBV5-4 with TRBJ2-2; without DNA, the TCRdb call of TRBD1 cannot be checked. CDR3 length: 16 amino acids. A DNA sequence was not provided. Germline loops: CDR1 SGHNT, CDR2 YYREEE (reference sequence). The CDR3: CASSPEGGATTGELFF.

This clone is called medium-sized based on its frequency. The rearrangement joins TRBV11-2 to TRBJ1-1. CDR3 length equals 13 residues. A DNA sequence was not provided. Germline CDR1 is SGHAT and CDR2 is FQNNGV. The CDR3 is CASSLDVGDRAFF.

This clone shows up as medium-sized by frequency. This chain joins TRBV10-3 and TRBJ1-1. The CDR3 has 14 residues. No nucleotide data were recorded. The germline CDR1 and CDR2 sequences are ENHRY and SYGVKD. The chain's CDR3 is CAISDEGRIPEAFF.

By frequency, this clone registers medium-sized. V gene TRBV6-1 combines with J gene TRBJ2-5; lacking DNA, the TRBD2 call made by TCRdb goes unchecked. The CDR3 contains 11 residues. No DNA accompanies this entry. The germline gives CDR1 MNHNS, CDR2 SASEGT. Here the CDR3 reads CASSVGETQYF.

This clone registers medium-sized by frequency. The J gene is TRBJ2-7, the V gene TRBV7-2; TCRdb names TRBD2, which stays unverified in the absence of DNA. CDR1 SGHTA and CDR2 FQGNSA come from the germline V gene. This CDR3 has 16 amino acids. No DNA is listed. CDR3 sequence reads: CASSLIWRAPPLEQYF.